This T cell receptor beta chain was retrieved from a study of cytomegalovirus exposure and HLA in healthy donors (dated by TCRdb to the late 2010s). Regarding the study in general: An earlier analysis of roughly 610 of the donors reported 250 to 300 Gb of sequence data and approximately 120 million unique TCR beta sequences obtained from about 170 million T cells. Roughly 290 gigabases of sequencing data and around 80 million unique TCR sequences made up an early release that covered around 640 HLA-typed donors. Among the roughly 390 genotyped donors, approximately 76% belonged to the genetic ancestry cluster associated with self-reported Caucasian donors. The aim of the study was to test whether cataloging public T cell receptors could identify signatures of past pathogen exposure. The T cell repertoires of under 700 subjects were profiled by immunosequencing and related to cytomegalovirus serostatus. Along with the approximately 650-subject first cohort, a separate validation cohort of roughly 110 different subjects was used. High-throughput TCR immunosequencing, statistical association of individual TCRs with disease status, and machine learning were combined to predict cytomegalovirus infection status. A later analysis re-analyzed previously published TCR beta repertoires from about 730 donors and added high-resolution HLA genotyping to study TCR occurrence patterns. Rather than drawing on any new phenotypic data, the later analysis identified candidate immune exposures from TCR beta sequences and the way those sequences occurred across donors. In an earlier analysis of 587 of the donors, high-throughput TCR beta sequencing was used to judge whether each TCR beta V gene segment behaved as functional or pseudogenic. Donor age, sex, ethnicity and CMV serostatus were compiled together with the repertoire data. In a later genetic analysis, genome-wide SNP genotypes for about three fifths of the roughly 670 donors were used, and that subset was treated as a discovery cohort. Every discovery cohort repertoire had been produced on one sequencing platform. Class I and class II HLA loci were covered by the typing at four-digit resolution. The number of typed donors differed by locus: roughly 629-640 for A, B, C, DRB1 and DQB1; 522 for DQA1; 606 for DPA1; and approximately 450 for DPB1. Because of strong linkage in the cohort, roughly five DR-DQ haplotypes were treated as single units for association and clustering. Across some 400 genotyped donors of the cohort, an average of about 240,000 unique TCR beta nucleotide sequences per donor were sequenced, and roughly a sixth of those sequences were non-productive.

Findings and caveats that apply to the study as a whole: V-gene and J-gene trimming of TCR beta chains was associated with a missense DCLRE1C variant in a later genetic analysis, and the association was replicated in an independent cohort. At a false discovery rate of 0.05, a later analysis linked some 17,000 TCR beta sequences to specific HLA alleles. In both the original and validation cohorts, the classifier was reported to diagnose cytomegalovirus status with high specificity and sensitivity. Immune exposure information for the cohort was limited to CMV serostatus. Compared with equally common non-associated chains, HLA-associated TCR beta chains in a later analysis were more clonally expanded and had lower generation probabilities. According to a later analysis, parvovirus B19, influenza, CMV and Epstein-Barr virus appeared linked to several top co-occurrence clusters. Some IMGT-functional V segments, including TRBV6-2 and TRBV6-3, could not be distinguished by the 87-base-pair reads and were therefore excluded. Most CMV-associated TCR beta chains appeared to be HLA-restricted in a later analysis, and the HLA associations seemed to be driven largely by CMV exposure. Correlated functional status among segregating V segments might be attributable to linkage disequilibrium, but an unknown experimental factor could not be ruled out. The earlier analysis of fewer than 750 of the donors excluded 15 to 20 rarely observed V segments, including chromosome 9 orphons, because counts were too low. An earlier analysis of roughly 570 of the donors showed that most TCR beta V segments appeared in productive rearrangements either about 87% or about 30% of the time, which broadly matched IMGT annotations. Presence/absence analyses assumed roughly uniform sequencing depth across donors, an assumption that may not hold. According to a later analysis, TCR association rates differed among HLA loci, with DRB1 alleles showing the most associated TCRs and HLA-C alleles showing the fewest. A further reported finding was that TCR beta sequences accurately predicted the HLA-A and HLA-B alleles for most subjects in the first cohort. Compared with the roughly 600-donor mean, donors in an Asian-associated ancestry cluster had fewer N-insertions in productive TCRs, according to a later genetic analysis. When HLA alleles, especially DR and DQ, strongly co-occurred, attributing TCR associations to individual alleles was difficult. The study listed 150 to 200 TCR beta chains as associated with cytomegalovirus. A cluster of highly shared sequence variants was judged likely to be a technical artifact of the sequencing pipeline. The cohort was sequenced for TCR beta chains only, and without alpha or paired-chain data the features that could be detected were limited. In vitro tests confirmed that a few of the cytomegalovirus-associated TCR beta chains recognize cytomegalovirus antigens. While some public TCRs were present in many individuals, most TCR sequences turned up only very rarely across donors. Because some donors lacked HLA typing at each locus, the association tests relied only on the typed subset. According to the authors, the approach could potentially be generalized to other disease states and immunological phenotypes.

Per the germline V gene, SGDLS is the CDR1 and YYNGEE is the CDR2. The CDR3 runs 19 residues from the cysteine to the phenylalanine. Left in the record is the CDR3 DNA by itself, 57 bases read in frame from the first base. Trimming removed 4 bases from V and 2 bases from J; the gene matches leave 13 bases unexplained. This clone was detected only a few times. The antigen it recognizes is unknown. It has no much larger one-base neighbor in the sample; base qualities were not kept. In total, 666 healthy bone marrow donors made up the cohort. At the time of sampling, all cohort members were nominally healthy, though unrecorded immune exposures were likely present. The donor was CMV seronegative and was included in the group of 352 seronegative cohort members. A peripheral blood sample was provided by each donor, and peripheral blood mononuclear cells were used for TCR beta sequencing. Genomic DNA extraction from the blood cell samples was performed with the Qiagen DNeasy Blood Extraction Kit.

The library was generated by the immunoSEQ multiplex PCR assay. A mixture of 60 forward primers for TCR Vbeta segments and 13 reverse primers for TCR Jbeta segments was used in the multiplex PCR. The CDR3 region of rearranged TCR beta genes was amplified from genomic DNA by a multiplex PCR assay. The amplified TCR beta libraries were sequenced on the Illumina HiSeq System as 87-base-pair reads. In the paper's pipeline: In a later analysis, 80 million or so unique TCR beta chains were counted across the roughly 670 repertoires, and roughly 11 million of these chains were shared by at least two donors. To remove PCR and sequencing errors, raw reads were error-corrected and collapsed into unique sequences using a nearest-neighbor algorithm that merged closely related sequences. V, D and J gene segments were assigned by aligning CDR3 sequences to IMGT reference sequences. For a sequence to be retained, at least a six-nucleotide match to both a V gene segment and a J gene segment was required. A rearrangement counted as productive if the CDR3 had no stop codons and remained in frame with V and J, and every other rearrangement counted as non-productive. Following IMGT convention, CDR3 was defined as the stretch from the second conserved V-encoded cysteine up to the conserved J-encoded phenylalanine. The earlier analysis of about 570 of the donors excluded any sequence lacking an unambiguous match to a single V gene segment. An earlier analysis of approximately 590 of the donors called V segments functional above 56.7% productive rearrangements and segregating when the between-donor standard deviation exceeded 5%. A statistical classification framework was developed to diagnose cytomegalovirus status using the catalog of TCR beta chain sequences. V and J gene assignment, in a later analysis, came from comparing TCR nucleotide sequences with IMGT/GENE-DB human TR gene sequences. A later analysis assigned CDR3 sequences and most-parsimonious VDJ recombination scenarios with the TCRdist pipeline. In a later analysis, every TCR beta chain was defined by the combination of its CDR3 amino acid sequence and its V-gene family, and reads without a unique V-gene family were dropped. In a later analysis, 450 to 600 highly shared, low-generation-probability nucleotide sequences were removed to address suspected cross-contamination and a sequencing artifact. A later analysis calculated a clonal expansion index for each public chain from normalized within-repertoire ranks of inferred template counts. In a later analysis, generation probabilities were computed using a VDJ recombination model fitted to out-of-frame rearrangements, and the results were checked against IGoR. A later analysis scored TCR-TCR, TCR-HLA and TCR-CMV co-occurrence with hypergeometric tests, applying a repertoire-size bias correction to TCR pairs. A later analysis estimated false discovery rates by permuting HLA or CMV assignments 20 times. In a later analysis, co-occurring TCRs were grouped using DBSCAN, and TCRdist sequence similarity was added for clustering within HLA-allele-positive subsets. Repertoires with fewer than 30,000 or more than 120,000 public chains were left out of co-occurrence clustering, as were five repertoires with anomalous nucleotide sharing. This is the immuneACCESS table as TCRdb keeps it, with only in-frame sequences that have V and J called. A part of the clones is gone; compared with another copy, unresolved V genes explain less than half, and the rest is unexplained. For V, J and clone size, that table is used; D and trimming come from the DNA. In all, the sample holds about 190,000 clones, and 79% of those were seen once. Jointly, the top ten make up about 1.5% of the sample.

This receptor chain uses TRBV9 and TRBJ2-2; TRBD2 agrees with 11 junctional bases. The sequence came from a woman younger than 30 in good health and CMV-seronegative. The sample consisted of PBMCs. Here the CDR3 is given as CASSSGLAGGSYNTGELFF. The nucleotides are TGTGCCAGCAGCTCAGGACTAGCGGGCGGATCGTACAACACCGGGGAGCTGTTTTTT.